This TCR beta chain appears in the sequencing data of a study of molecular identifiers for immune sequencing clone quantification. On the study more broadly: RNA, taken in replicates from about 20,000 or 100,000 naive CD8 cells, was split five ways, with four sequenced.

TCRdb redid the calling of the PCR reads with MiXCR, one entry per CDR3 protein. Among approximately 590,000 distinct CDR3 sequences, less than 30% were seen once, and the ten largest hold 0.75% to 0.8%. The CDR3 has 13 residues. Trimming pared 2 bases from V and 9 bases from J, leaving 12 bases between. This clonotype was seen repeatedly, ten times or more. This clonotype originated in a human donor in good health. Some libraries in this study had Jurkat cell RNA spiked in. The sequenced material came from naive CD8+ T cells from blood, with Jurkat cell RNA spiked in. Subset defined: FACS-sorted CD8+CD4-CCR7+CD45RA+ naive T cells. The chain employs TRBV12-3 or TRBV12-4 and TRBJ2-3, with D maybe TRBD2 (6 bases). The CDR3 region is CASSLSIAGTQYF. The CDR3 DNA follows: TGTGCCAGCAGTTTAAGTATTGCGGGGACGCAGTATTTT.